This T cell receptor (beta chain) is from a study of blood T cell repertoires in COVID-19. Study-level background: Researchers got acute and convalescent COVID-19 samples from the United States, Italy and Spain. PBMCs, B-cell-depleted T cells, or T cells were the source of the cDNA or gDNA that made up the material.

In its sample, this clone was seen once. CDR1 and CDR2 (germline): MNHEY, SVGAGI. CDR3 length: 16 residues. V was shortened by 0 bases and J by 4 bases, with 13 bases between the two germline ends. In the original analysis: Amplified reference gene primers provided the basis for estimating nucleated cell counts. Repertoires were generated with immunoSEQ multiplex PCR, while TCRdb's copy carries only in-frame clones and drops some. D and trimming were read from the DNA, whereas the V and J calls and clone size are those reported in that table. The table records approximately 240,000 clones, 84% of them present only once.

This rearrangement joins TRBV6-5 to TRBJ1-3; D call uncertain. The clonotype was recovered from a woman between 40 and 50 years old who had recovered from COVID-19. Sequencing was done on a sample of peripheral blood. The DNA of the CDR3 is TGTGCCAGCAGTTACTCTCGGGTATCGCGAGGAAACACCATATATTTT. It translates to CASSYSRVSRGNTIYF.